The source of this T cell receptor beta chain is a study of control samples from healthy donors and cancer patients. CDR3 length equals 15 residues. Per germline, CDR1 SGHAT and CDR2 FQNNGV. After removal of 5 bases from V and 5 bases from J, the junction contained 7 bases not matched to a gene. Method: immunoSEQ multiplex PCR; TCRdb's copy keeps in-frame clones and lacks some. The table lists some 48,000 clones, 93% of them singletons, with about a quarter in the top ten. The clonotype was recovered from a woman between 45 and 65 years old with head and neck cancer. The sample consisted of PBMCs. The chain is built from TRBV11-2 and TRBJ2-7, with 12 bases fitting TRBD1. The CDR3 sequence is CASSAGTGGTHEQYF. The CDR3 DNA sequence: TGTGCCAGCAGCGCCGGGACAGGGGGCACACACGAGCAGTACTTC.